A single sample gave rise to the 3 T cell receptor beta chains below, sequenced in a study of shared clonotypes between healthy human individuals. Only in-frame clones appear in the TCRdb table, and some are missing; sequencing was by immunoSEQ multiplex PCR. The table includes about 2 million clones, 95% detected once. Sequenced: naive CD4+ T cells sorted from blood. Regarding subset: CD45RA+ positively selected. These receptors were obtained from a man aged 18 to 29 in good health.

The chain combines TRBV6-6 with TRBJ1-5; TRBD1 matches at 9 bases. The germline V gene encodes CDR1 MNHNY and CDR2 SVGAGI (reference sequence). V was pared by 7 bases and J by 7 bases, with 5 bases of the junction left unmatched. The CDR3 has 13 amino acids. The CDR3 DNA reads as TGTGCCAGCAACGGACAGGGGCAGCAGCCCCAGCATTTT. Protein: CASNGQGQQPQHF.

This clone was counted ten times or more. The rearrangement links TRBV5-1 to TRBJ1-2; D is possibly TRBD1 (5 bases). Looked up from germline, CDR1 is SGHRS and CDR2 is YFSETQ. Trimming cost V 0 bases and J 2 bases, with 14 bases left between them. The CDR3 loop spans 16 amino acids. In nucleotides, the CDR3 is TGCGCCAGCAGCTTGGGGTCAGGAGGGGCCAACTATGGCTACACCTTC. This encodes CASSLGSGGANYGYTF.

This chain links TRBV6-6 with TRBJ1-6; D may be TRBD1 (6 bases). CDR1 MNHNY and CDR2 SVGAGI come from the germline V gene (reference sequence). V gave up 10 bases and J gave up 10 bases, with 17 bases separating them. The CDR3 is 13 residues long. The CDR3 region has the DNA TGTGCCACCCGGGCAGGGGAAGGGTCACCCCTCCACTTT. It yields the protein CATRAGEGSPLHF.